These 7 T cell receptor beta chains came from one sample sequenced in a study of cytomegalovirus exposure and HLA in healthy donors. PCR amplification relied on 60 Vbeta primers (plus 13 Jbeta primers). The method was immunoSEQ multiplex PCR; TCRdb's version includes in-frame clones alone and lacks a portion of them. The repertoire holds around 110,000 clones, with 70% as singletons. Sequenced: PBMCs. Receptors were obtained from a man aged 30 to 39 in good health and CMV-seropositive.

The chain combines TRBV13 with TRBJ2-7; no clear D gene. Germline V gene data show CDR1 as PRHDT and CDR2 as FYEKMQ (reference sequence). Trimming removed 2 bases from V and 0 bases from J, with 8 bases in between. CDR3 length: 14 residues. The CDR3 region is CASSLIMSSYEQYF. Written as DNA, the CDR3 is TGTGCCAGCAGCTTAATTATGAGCTCCTACGAGCAGTACTTC.

This clone was seen a handful of times. The chain carries TRBV9 and TRBJ1-3; 10 bases map to TRBD1. Germline V gives CDR1 SGDLS, CDR2 YYNGEE. CDR3 length: 15 residues. V trimming: 3 bases; J trimming: 3 bases; junction bases outside the gene matches: 3. CDR3 nucleotide sequence: TGTGCCAGCAGCGCCGACAGGGGGCGTGGAAACACCATATATTTT. Its protein product is CASSADRGRGNTIYF.

This clone was found a few times. This rearrangement joins TRBV2 to TRBJ1-4; 7 nucleotides agree with TRBD1. Trimming cost V 5 bases and J 0 bases; bases outside gene matches: 9. The CDR3 consists of 17 residues. The germline V gene encodes CDR1 SNHLY and CDR2 FYNNEI. CDR3 DNA: TGTGCCAGCAGTTTCCCGTCGGGGACAGCAACTAATGAAAAACTGTTTTTT. Translated, it gives CASSFPSGTATNEKLFF.

The gene calls are TRBV5-1 and TRBJ1-1; 7 nucleotides match TRBD1. With 1 base clipped from V and 3 bases from J, the junction kept 6 bases outside the gene matches. The germline V gene encodes CDR1 SGHRS and CDR2 YFSETQ. The CDR3 consists of 15 residues. The CDR3 region is CASSLRTGADTEAFF. CDR3 DNA: TGCGCCAGCAGCTTGAGGACAGGAGCGGACACTGAAGCTTTCTTT.

The chain employs TRBV5-5 and TRBJ2-7, with 8 bases lining up with TRBD1. The CDR3 contains 15 residues. The V gene's germline CDR1 is SGHKS and CDR2 YYEKEE (reference sequence). The J segment lost 5 bases and the V segment lost 5 bases, leaving 12 bases of the junction unmatched. CDR3 bases: TGTGCCAGCAGACCGACCAGGGGGCGCTTTCACGAGCAGTACGTC. Translation gives CASRPTRGRFHEQYV.

V usage is TRBV9 and J usage is TRBJ2-3; 9 bases map to TRBD1. The germline V gene has CDR1 SGDLS and CDR2 YYNGEE. J lost 0 bases, V lost 3 bases, and 5 bases had no gene match. This CDR3 has 16 amino acids. The CDR3 is CASSATGQGSTDTQYF. Written as DNA, the CDR3 is TGTGCCAGCAGCGCGACTGGACAGGGGAGCACAGATACGCAGTATTTT. Complete variable domain (other parts from reference TRBV9 and TRBJ2-3): DSGVTQTPKHLITATGQRVTLRCSPRSGDLSVYWYQQSLDQGLQFLIQYYNGEERAKGNILERFSAQQFPDLHSELNLSSLELGDSALYFCASSATGQGSTDTQYFGPGTRLTVL.

The chain couples TRBV15 to TRBJ1-4; D is unresolved. Trimming removed 4 bases at V and 5 bases at J, with 5 bases between. CDR3 length: 12 residues. Germline CDR1 is LNHNV and CDR2 is YYDKDF (reference sequence). The CDR3 spells CATSTGNEKLFF. CDR3 bases: TGTGCCACCAGCACGGGGAATGAAAAACTGTTTTTT.